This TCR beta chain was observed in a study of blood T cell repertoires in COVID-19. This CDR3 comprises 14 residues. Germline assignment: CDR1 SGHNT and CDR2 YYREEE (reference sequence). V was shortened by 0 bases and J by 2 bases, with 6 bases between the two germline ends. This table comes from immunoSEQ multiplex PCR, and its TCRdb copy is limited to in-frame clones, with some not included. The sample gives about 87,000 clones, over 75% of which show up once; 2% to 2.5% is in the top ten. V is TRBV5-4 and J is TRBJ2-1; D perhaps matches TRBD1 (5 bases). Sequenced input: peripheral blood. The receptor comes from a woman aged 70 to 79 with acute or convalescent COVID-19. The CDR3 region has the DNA TGTGCCAGCAGCTTGGCAGGGCCCTACAATGAGCAGTTCTTC. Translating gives CASSLAGPYNEQFF. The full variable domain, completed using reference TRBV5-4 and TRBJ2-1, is ETGVTQSPTHLIKTRGQQVTLRCSSQSGHNTVSWYQQALGQGPQFIFQYYREEENGRGNFPPRFSGLQFPNYSSELNVNALELDDSALYLCASSLAGPYNEQFFGPGTRLTVL.